The 28 T cell receptor beta chains below all came from one sample that was sequenced in a study of T cell responses to AZD1222 COVID-19 vaccine. Data came from immunoSEQ multiplex PCR; TCRdb stores just in-frame clones and leaves some out. The sample includes approximately 67,000 clones, 83% seen only once; the top ten take roughly 6%. Sequences were derived from peripheral blood, sampled 28 days after the second AZD1222 dose. Source of these receptors: an adult who received the AZD1222 COVID-19 vaccine.

The CDR3 DNA reads TGTGCCAGTACCAACTTCGGAGGGGTTGGCAATCAGCCCCAGCATTTT. This codes for CASTNFGGVGNQPQHF. This chain uses TRBV19 with TRBJ1-5, with a possible D match to TRBD1 (5 bases). V lost 7 bases to trimming and J lost 2 bases, with 18 bases between them. CDR1 and CDR2 (germline): LNHDA, SQIVND (reference sequence). This CDR3 comprises 16 residues.

The gene calls are TRBV7-2 and TRBJ2-5; 9 nucleotides align to TRBD1. V gave up 5 bases and J gave up 5 bases; unmatched junction bases: 9. The germline CDR1 and CDR2 sequences are SGHTA and FQGNSA. This CDR3 comprises 15 residues. CDR3 DNA sequence: TGTGCCAGCAGCGCACGGACAGGGGTAGGGGAGACCCAGTACTTC. Its translation is CASSARTGVGETQYF.

The V gene is TRBV3-1 (or the pseudogene TRBV3-2), the J gene TRBJ2-7; 7 nucleotides align to TRBD1. V shed 0 bases, J shed 3 bases, and the junction held 2 bases outside the gene matches. Germline values: CDR1 LGHDT, CDR2 YNNKEL (reference sequence). The CDR3 totals 14 residues. In DNA form, the CDR3 reads TGTGCCAGCAGCCAAGAGGGACAGCTCTACGAGCAGTACTTC. It encodes CASSQEGQLYEQYF.

The CDR3 DNA reads TGTGCCAGCAGCTCCTGGGCAGATTCACCCCTCCACTTT. Encoded protein: CASSSWADSPLHF. The chain employs TRBV7-6 and TRBJ1-6, with D hard to call. V was cut by 4 bases and J by 8 bases, with 9 bases left in between. Germline CDR1 and CDR2: SGHVS and FNYEAQ. The CDR3 contains 13 residues. The variable domain in full, with the rest retrieved from reference TRBV7-6 and TRBJ1-6, is GAGVSQSPRYKVTKRGQDVALRCDPISGHVSLYWYRQALGQGPEFLTYFNYEAQQDKSGLPNDRFSAERPEGSISTLTIQRTEQRDSAMYRCASSSWADSPLHFGNGTRLTVT.

V is TRBV7-2 and J is TRBJ1-5; TRBD1 agrees at 9 bases. The V gene's germline CDR1 is SGHTA and CDR2 FQGNSA. This CDR3 spans 15 amino acids. V shed 5 bases and J 6 bases; nucleotides not matched to a gene: 8. CDR3 residues: CASSMTGGVSQPQHF. The CDR3 DNA reads as TGTGCCAGCAGCATGACAGGGGGTGTTAGTCAGCCCCAGCATTTT.

The V call is TRBV20-1, the J call TRBJ2-5; 7 bases match TRBD1. The V gene's germline CDR1 is DFQATT and CDR2 SNEGSKA (reference sequence). The CDR3 is 13 amino acids. Unmatched junction bases numbered 3, after V lost 3 bases and J lost 2 bases. The CDR3 is CSASGRGQETQYF. In nucleotides, the CDR3 is TGCAGTGCTAGTGGCAGGGGGCAAGAGACCCAGTACTTC.

This rearrangement joins TRBV5-1 to TRBJ1-2; TRBD1 matches at 7 bases. V dropped 4 bases and J dropped 8; count of bases not matched to a gene: 11. Germline loops: CDR1 SGHRS, CDR2 YFSETQ. The CDR3 has 14 amino acids. The DNA of the CDR3 is TGCGCCAGCAGCACGGCAGGGCAGACAGGGGGCTACACCTTC. The encoded protein is CASSTAGQTGGYTF. The full variable domain, rest sourced from reference TRBV5-1 and TRBJ1-2, is KAGVTQTPRYLIKTRGQQVTLSCSPISGHRSVSWYQQTPGQGLQFLFEYFSETQRNKGNFPGRFSGRQFSNSRSEMNVSTLELGDSALYLCASSTAGQTGGYTFGSGTRLTVV.

This chain connects TRBV7-2 to TRBJ1-1, with D unclear. CDR1 is SGHTA and CDR2 is FQGNSA in the germline V gene. Trimming stripped 5 bases from V and 5 bases from J, with 12 bases between. This CDR3 spans 13 amino acids. The CDR3 DNA is TGTGCCAGCAGCCAACTGGAGGGTACTGAAGCTTTCTTT. The encoded protein is CASSQLEGTEAFF. Looking up the rest from reference TRBV7-2 and TRBJ1-1 gives the full variable domain: GAGVSQSPSNKVTEKGKDVELRCDPISGHTALYWYRQSLGQGLEFLIYFQGNSAPDKSGLPSDRFSAERTGGSVSTLTIQRTQQEDSAVYLCASSQLEGTEAFFGQGTRLTVV.

The rearrangement joins TRBV25-1 to TRBJ1-1, with no clear D. Trimming took 5 bases from V and 3 from J, leaving 10 bases between them. Germline CDR1 is MGHDK and CDR2 is SYGVNS. CDR3 length: 13 residues. DNA of the CDR3: TGTGCCAGCAGTATTTGGGGTGACACTGAAGCTTTCTTT. Encoded protein: CASSIWGDTEAFF.

V is TRBV5-4 and J is TRBJ2-7; no reliable D call. Germline assignment: CDR1 SGHNT and CDR2 YYREEE (reference sequence). The CDR3 consists of 12 residues. Trimming took 1 base from V and 4 from J, leaving 6 bases between them. The CDR3 reads CASSLNQYEQYF. Written as DNA, the CDR3 is TGTGCCAGCAGCTTGAACCAGTACGAGCAGTACTTC.

There are a few counts of this clone. The V gene is TRBV6-5, the J gene TRBJ2-3, with 16 bases aligning to TRBD2. The CDR3 has 14 residues. Germline values: CDR1 MNHEY, CDR2 SVGAGI. Losses at the gene ends were 11 bases for V and 2 bases for J; bases not matched to a gene: 1. The CDR3 bases are TGTGCCGGGACTAGCGGGGGGGCCACAGATACGCAGTATTTT. This codes for CAGTSGGATDTQYF.

V gene TRBV3-1 (or the pseudogene TRBV3-2) combines with J gene TRBJ2-5; the match to TRBD2 covers 7 bases. Germline CDR1 and CDR2: LGHDT and YNNKEL (reference sequence). V shed 3 bases, J shed 4 bases, and the junction held 5 bases outside the gene matches. The CDR3 consists of 14 residues. CDR3 DNA sequence: TGTGCCAGCAGCCAGAGCGGGGTGGTAGAGACCCAGTACTTC. This gives the protein CASSQSGVVETQYF.

This chain connects TRBV27 to TRBJ1-1, with D hard to call. Trimming removed 0 bases from V and 3 bases from J, with 14 bases in between. This CDR3 has 16 residues. Germline CDR1 reads MNHEY; CDR2 reads SMNVEV (reference sequence). The CDR3 loop reads CASSLSAARLDTEAFF. For the CDR3, the DNA is TGTGCCAGCAGTTTATCAGCAGCGAGGTTGGACACTGAAGCTTTCTTT.

This chain connects TRBV7-2 to TRBJ2-1; TRBD2 is a possible D gene (6 bases). Trimming shortened V by 3 bases and J by 5 bases, and 11 bases separated the two germline ends. The CDR3 length is 14 residues. CDR1 is SGHTA and CDR2 is FQGNSA in the germline V gene. The CDR3 spells CASSLSLANNEQFF. DNA for the CDR3: TGTGCCAGCAGCTTGAGTCTAGCGAACAATGAGCAGTTCTTC.

This chain links TRBV4-2 with TRBJ2-5, with 7 bases identical to TRBD1. Germline-derived CDR1 and CDR2 are LGHNA and YNFKEQ. Trimming took 4 bases from V and 1 from J; bases not matched to a gene: 6. The length of the CDR3 is 15 residues. The CDR3 sequence is CASSRETGAQETQYF. In DNA form, the CDR3 reads TGTGCCAGCAGCCGGGAAACAGGGGCCCAAGAGACCCAGTACTTC.

The rearrangement links TRBV2 to TRBJ1-4; 12 nucleotides align to TRBD1. The V and J ends lost 5 bases and 10 bases, in that order; junction bases with no gene match: 5. This CDR3 region has 14 residues. Per germline, CDR1 SNHLY and CDR2 FYNNEI. The CDR3 DNA is TGTGCCAGCAGTACCGGGACAGGGGGCGTAAAACTGTTTTTT. Amino acid sequence: CASSTGTGGVKLFF.

V usage is TRBV7-2 and J usage is TRBJ2-6; TRBD1 is a possible D gene (5 bases). This CDR3 contains 17 residues. V lost 7 bases and J 0 bases, leaving 16 bases between the germline ends. CDR1 is SGHTA and CDR2 is FQGNSA in the germline V gene. As DNA, the CDR3 is TGTGCCAGCACCCGATGGGGCATCGGCTCTGGGGCCAACGTCCTGACTTTC. It yields the protein CASTRWGIGSGANVLTF. Full variable domain (rest looked up from reference TRBV7-2 and TRBJ2-6): GAGVSQSPSNKVTEKGKDVELRCDPISGHTALYWYRQSLGQGLEFLIYFQGNSAPDKSGLPSDRFSAERTGGSVSTLTIQRTQQEDSAVYLCASTRWGIGSGANVLTFGAGSRLTVL.

The rearrangement links TRBV7-2 to TRBJ2-7, with 11 bases lining up with TRBD2. Trimming at V came to 5 bases and at J to 0 bases, leaving 6 bases not matched to a gene. The CDR3 spans 16 residues. Germline V gene sequence: CDR1 SGHTA, CDR2 FQGNSA. In DNA form, the CDR3 reads TGTGCCAGCAGCCCCCCGGGACTAGCGGTCTCCTACGAGCAGTACTTC. Translation: CASSPPGLAVSYEQYF.

The chain joins TRBV5-4 to TRBJ2-5; D is possibly TRBD1 (5 bases). V shed 0 bases and J shed 7 bases, with 13 bases lying between them. The CDR3 runs 14 residues. Germline CDR1 SGHNT, CDR2 YYREEE (reference sequence). This chain's CDR3 is CASSLERERGTQYF. DNA for the CDR3: TGTGCCAGCAGCTTGGAAAGAGAAAGGGGGACCCAGTACTTC.

The rearrangement links TRBV7-8 to TRBJ1-1; 8 nucleotides line up with TRBD1. From germline, CDR1 is SGHVS and CDR2 FQNEAQ. V dropped 8 bases and J dropped 11; count of bases not matched to a gene: 13. CDR3 length: 13 amino acids. The CDR3 DNA reads as TGTGCCAGCGGTCCTCGGACAGGGTGGGGGGCTTTCTTT. It specifies CASGPRTGWGAFF.

This rearrangement joins TRBV19 to TRBJ1-1; no reliable D call. The germline CDR1 and CDR2 sequences are LNHDA and SQIVND (reference sequence). Trimming cost V 5 bases and J 3 bases, with 7 bases left between them. CDR3 length: 12 amino acids. CDR3 DNA sequence: TGTGCCAGTAGTTACCGGGACACTGAAGCTTTCTTT. Protein sequence: CASSYRDTEAFF.

V usage is TRBV5-5 and J usage is TRBJ2-2; no firm D call. The V end was cut by 7 bases, the J end by 5 bases, with 15 bases between. The germline V gene encodes CDR1 SGHKS and CDR2 YYEKEE (reference sequence). CDR3 length equals 14 residues. The CDR3 sequence is CASFPGSWTGELFF. CDR3 DNA: TGTGCCAGCTTTCCCGGGTCGTGGACCGGGGAGCTGTTTTTT.

The CDR3 region is CATSDREVQETQYF. The CDR3 DNA follows: TGTGCCACCAGTGATAGGGAGGTCCAAGAGACCCAGTACTTC. The chain carries TRBV24-1 and TRBJ2-5; weak D call: TRBD2 (6 bases). The CDR3 is 14 residues long. Germline V gene data show CDR1 as KGHDR and CDR2 as SFDVKD. V lost 3 bases to trimming and J lost 1 base, with 8 bases between them.

This chain links TRBV5-6 with TRBJ1-2; D gene uncertain. V dropped 4 bases and J dropped 9 bases, with 16 bases sitting between them. The CDR3 spans 13 residues. Germline lookup yields CDR1 SGHDT and CDR2 YYEEEE. The CDR3 DNA follows: TGTGCCAGCAGCCCTACGGTGGGTATAAGCTACACCTTC. It specifies CASSPTVGISYTF.

This sequence joins TRBV6-5 and TRBJ1-1; D remains unclear. In germline, CDR1 is MNHEY, CDR2 SVGAGI. Trimming took 2 bases from V and 1 from J, leaving 8 bases between them. The CDR3 has 14 amino acids. Here the CDR3 DNA reads TGTGCCAGCAGTTACAGACACCAGAACACTGAAGCTTTCTTT. Protein: CASSYRHQNTEAFF.

The genes are TRBV29-1 and TRBJ2-5, with 9 positions matching TRBD1. The CDR3 is 14 residues long. The germline gives CDR1 SQVTM, CDR2 ANQGSEA. V gave up 3 bases and J gave up 4 bases; unmatched junction bases: 6. CDR3 residues: CSVDGTGLGETQYF. The CDR3 region has the DNA TGCAGCGTTGATGGGACAGGGTTGGGAGAGACCCAGTACTTC.

The CDR3 DNA follows: TGTGCCAGCAGCTTGGGCGAATCGAACACCGGGGAGCTGTTTTTT. Translation: CASSLGESNTGELFF. The gene calls are TRBV5-5 and TRBJ2-2; D remains ambiguous. Between the trimmed V and J ends, which lost 0 bases and 0 bases, there was a span of 6 bases. Germline V gene data show CDR1 as SGHKS and CDR2 as YYEKEE (reference sequence). This CDR3 has 15 residues.

This clone was counted once. The chain has TRBV30 and TRBJ1-4; D remains ambiguous. This CDR3 comprises 12 residues. V lost 7 bases to trimming and J lost 0 bases, with 6 bases between them. Germline loops: CDR1 GTSNPN, CDR2 SVGIG (reference sequence). The CDR3 DNA sequence: TGTGCCTCGACTACAACTAATGAAAAACTGTTTTTT. Its protein product is CASTTTNEKLFF.